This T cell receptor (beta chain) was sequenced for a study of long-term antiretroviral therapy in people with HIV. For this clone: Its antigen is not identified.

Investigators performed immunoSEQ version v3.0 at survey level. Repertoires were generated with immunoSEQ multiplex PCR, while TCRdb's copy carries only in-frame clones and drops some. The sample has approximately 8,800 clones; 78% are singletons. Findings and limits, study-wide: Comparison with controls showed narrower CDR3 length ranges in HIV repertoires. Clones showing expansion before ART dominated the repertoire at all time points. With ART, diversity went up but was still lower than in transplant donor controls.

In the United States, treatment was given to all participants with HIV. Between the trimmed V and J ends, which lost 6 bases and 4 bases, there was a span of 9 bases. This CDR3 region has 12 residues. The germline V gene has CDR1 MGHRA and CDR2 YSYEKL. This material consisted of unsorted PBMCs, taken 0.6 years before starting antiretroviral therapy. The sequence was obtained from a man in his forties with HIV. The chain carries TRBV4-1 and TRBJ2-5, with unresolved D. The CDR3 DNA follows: TGCGCCAGCAGTGGAGTCGGAGAGACCCAGTACTTC. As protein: CASSGVGETQYF.